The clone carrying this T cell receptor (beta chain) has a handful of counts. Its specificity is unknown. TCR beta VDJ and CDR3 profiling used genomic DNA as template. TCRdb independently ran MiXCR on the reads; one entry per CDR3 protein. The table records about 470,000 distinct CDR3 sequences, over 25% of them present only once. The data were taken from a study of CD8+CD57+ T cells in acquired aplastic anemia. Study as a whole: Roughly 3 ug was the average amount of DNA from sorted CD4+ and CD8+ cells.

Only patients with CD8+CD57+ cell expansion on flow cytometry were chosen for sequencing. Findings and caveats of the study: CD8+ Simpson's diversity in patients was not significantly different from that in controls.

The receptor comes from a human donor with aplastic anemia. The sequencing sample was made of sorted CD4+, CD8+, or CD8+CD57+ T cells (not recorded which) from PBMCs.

Here the CDR3 reads CASSLAGFDEKLFF. CDR3 coding DNA: TGTGCCAGCAGCTTAGCAGGGTTTGATGAAAAACTGTTTTTT. The chain has TRBV7-9 and TRBJ1-4; D gene ambiguous. The V end was cut by 0 bases, the J end by 6 bases, with 8 bases between. This CDR3 region has 14 residues. In germline, CDR1 is SEHNR, CDR2 FQNEAQ (reference sequence).